This T cell receptor (beta chain) was sequenced during a study of blood T cell repertoires in COVID-19. Study information: Both acute and convalescent COVID-19 samples were obtained from the United States, Italy and Spain.

The repertoire was sequenced with immunoSEQ multiplex PCR; TCRdb's copy has only in-frame clones and lacks some. Here the sample spans 150,000 to 200,000 clones, 70% to 90% being singletons. Germline lookup yields CDR1 SGHRS and CDR2 YFSETQ. The trim removed 4 bases at V and 7 bases at J, leaving 6 bases unmatched. The CDR3 runs to 15 residues. The J gene is TRBJ1-4, the V gene TRBV5-1; 11 bases match TRBD1. The sequence came from a human donor in a cohort sampled during active COVID-19. Sequenced: peripheral blood. CDR3 sequence: CASSTSGQGGEKLFF. The CDR3 DNA follows: TGCGCCAGCAGCACTTCGGGACAGGGGGGTGAAAAACTGTTTTTT. The full variable domain, its missing parts supplied by reference TRBV5-1 and TRBJ1-4, is KAGVTQTPRYLIKTRGQQVTLSCSPISGHRSVSWYQQTPGQGLQFLFEYFSETQRNKGNFPGRFSGRQFSNSRSEMNVSTLELGDSALYLCASSTSGQGGEKLFFGSGTQLSVL.